This T cell receptor beta chain was recorded in a study of Graves' ophthalmopathy and Graves' hyperthyroidism. RNA transcripts provided the template for amplifying TCR beta CDR3 regions. HTBI primers served in a first-round RT-PCR, which a second-round multiplex PCR followed. TCRdb reprocessed the multiplex PCR reads with MiXCR, giving one entry per CDR3 protein. Of 40,000 to 45,000 distinct CDR3 sequences listed, roughly half are singletons. Germline CDR1 reads SEHNR; CDR2 reads FQNEAQ (reference sequence). The CDR3 spans 13 residues. Notes on this clonotype: Mismatch with germline at one junction end may stem from a read error.

Sequencing used peripheral blood. The rearrangement joins TRBV7-9 to TRBJ2-3; D is unclear. This TCR was recovered from an adult man with Graves' ophthalmopathy. CDR3 DNA: TGTACCAGCAGCTTAGGGAACACAGATACGCAGTATTTC. Translating gives CTSSLGNTDTQYF.